The clone carrying this TCR beta chain came up a few times. Participant age was roughly 18 to 90 years, and participants resided in fewer than 25 US areas. The assay was immunoSEQ multiplex PCR, and TCRdb's table has in-frame clones only and misses some. The data show 200,000 to 250,000 clones, approximately 90% seen once. This record belongs to a study of blood T cell repertoires in COVID-19. In germline, CDR1 is MDHEN, CDR2 SYDVKM. Trimming removed 7 bases at V and 5 bases at J, with 15 bases between. The CDR3 is made up of 14 amino acids. Sequencing was performed on PBMCs or T cells enriched from blood (not recorded which). The chain uses TRBV28 and TRBJ1-5; possibly TRBD1 for D (5 bases). This receptor was taken from a man in his thirties or forties who had recovered from COVID-19. The CDR3 region is CASIAGGDHQPQHF. The CDR3 nucleotides read TGTGCCAGCATCGCGGGAGGGGACCATCAGCCCCAGCATTTT.